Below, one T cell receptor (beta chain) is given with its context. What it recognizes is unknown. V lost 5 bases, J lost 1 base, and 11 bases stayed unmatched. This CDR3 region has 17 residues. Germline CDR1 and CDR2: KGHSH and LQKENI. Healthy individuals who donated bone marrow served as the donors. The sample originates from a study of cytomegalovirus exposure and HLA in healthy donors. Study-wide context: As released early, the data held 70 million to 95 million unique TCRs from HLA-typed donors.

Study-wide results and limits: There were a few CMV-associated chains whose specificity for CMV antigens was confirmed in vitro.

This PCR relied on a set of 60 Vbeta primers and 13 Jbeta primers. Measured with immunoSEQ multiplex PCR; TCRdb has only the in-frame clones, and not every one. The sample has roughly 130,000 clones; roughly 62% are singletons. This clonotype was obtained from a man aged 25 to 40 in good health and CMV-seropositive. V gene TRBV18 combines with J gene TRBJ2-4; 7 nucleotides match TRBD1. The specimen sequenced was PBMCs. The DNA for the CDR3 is TGTGCCAGCTCAAAACTTCCAGGGGGAGAGGCCAAAAACATTCAGTACTTC. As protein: CASSKLPGGEAKNIQYF.